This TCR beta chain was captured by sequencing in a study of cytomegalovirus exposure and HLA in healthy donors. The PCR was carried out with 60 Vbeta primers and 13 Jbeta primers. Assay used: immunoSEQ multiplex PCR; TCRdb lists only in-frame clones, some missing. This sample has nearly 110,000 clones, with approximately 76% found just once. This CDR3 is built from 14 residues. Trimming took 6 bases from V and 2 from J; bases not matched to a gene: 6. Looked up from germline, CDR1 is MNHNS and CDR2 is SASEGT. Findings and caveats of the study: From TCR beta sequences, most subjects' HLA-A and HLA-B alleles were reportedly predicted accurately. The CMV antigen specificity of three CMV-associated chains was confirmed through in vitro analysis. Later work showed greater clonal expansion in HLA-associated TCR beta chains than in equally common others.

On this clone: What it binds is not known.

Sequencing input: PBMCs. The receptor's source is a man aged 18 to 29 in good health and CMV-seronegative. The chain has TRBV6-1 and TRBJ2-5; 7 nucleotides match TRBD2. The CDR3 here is CASRRTREQETQYF. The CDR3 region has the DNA TGTGCCAGCAGACGGACTAGAGAACAAGAGACCCAGTACTTC.